Described below is a single TCR beta chain sequence and its context. Its binding antigen is unknown. The input lacks base qualities; no much larger clone sits a single base away. The data belong to a study of T cell responses to AZD1222 COVID-19 vaccine (dated by TCRdb to the early 2020s). Turning to the overall study: Because spike-specific TCR depth and breadth did not differ between the two schedules, AZD1222 recipients who got a second dose at roughly 4 weeks were pooled with those who got a second dose at roughly 12 weeks. TCR sequencing was performed for 230 to 250 trial participants, of whom about 200 were given two doses of AZD1222 and about 25 were given two doses of MenACWY control vaccine. Trial participants were enrolled by age into 18-55, 56-69 and 70-plus year subgroups, with about 150, 27 and 61 TCR-sequenced participants respectively. Broader findings and caveats from the paper: Reportedly, almost half of the unique spike-specific TCRs recognized epitopes lying outside the regions that are mutated in the B.1.351 and B.1.1.7 variants. Conclusions about previously exposed vaccinees are limited because only five to seven AZD1222 recipients were SARS-CoV-2 seropositive at baseline. After two AZD1222 doses, both the breadth and the depth of spike-specific TCRs were significantly higher than at day 0 and than in MenACWY recipients. Because no samples from the day 14 peak response were available, repertoires could be characterized only after the peak T cell response. In the small 56-69-year group, the increase in depth fell short of significance, most likely because of low power. Participants were mostly white British, with more females than males. The authors suggested clonal diversity may have been underestimated. The whole spike protein was spanned by vaccine-associated CD4 TCRs, and dominant responses were seen in regions 160-218 and 743-854.

Sequences GTSNPN (CDR1) and SVGIG (CDR2) are obtained from the germline V gene (reference sequence). There are 14 amino acids in the CDR3, from cysteine to phenylalanine inclusive. The kept DNA is CDR3 alone, 42 bases in frame from the first base. Unmatched junction bases come to 6, with V trimmed by 4 bases and J by 2 bases. The meaning of the sample's time point label: baseline before first vaccination. Samples from vaccinated people were obtained from the UK trials COV001 and COV002, which included a single-blind randomized controlled phase 2/3 trial of AZD1222 (ChAdOx1 nCoV-19) in healthy adults. For TCRbeta chain sequencing, PBMC samples from trial participants were taken at day 0 and at day 28 after the second dose. The CDR3 regions of human TCRbeta chains were subjected to immunosequencing. In the authors' own workflow: Repertoire TCRs were checked for matches against a reference library of SARS-CoV-2-specific TCRs that had been generated using the MIRA antigen-specificity platform. Breadth was defined as the fraction of unique TCRs that were SARS-CoV-2-associated. Depth was defined as the fraction of total T cells that were SARS-CoV-2-associated. Using the MIRA data, each spike-specific TCR was mapped to the spike region that the TCR reacts to and placed in a CD4 or CD8 class. Log10-transformed breadth and depth values were compared by one-way ANOVA with Sidak's multiple comparisons tests. TCRdb stores this immuneACCESS table with in-frame sequences only. Part of the clones is absent; in the studies checked, under half of the shortfall reflects unresolved V genes, and no reason is known for the rest. From that table come the V and J calls and clone size; the DNA was used to work out D and trimming. This sample has some 95,000 clones in its table, and 80% to 90% of those were observed once. The ten largest clones represent approximately 6.8% of the sample.

Recombination connected TRBV30 to TRBJ2-3, and 7 junction bases match TRBD1. Material: peripheral blood, obtained on day 0 of AZD1222 vaccination. The TCR comes from an adult in good health. The CDR3 reads CAWTMGQHTDTQYF. The DNA sequence follows: TGTGCCTGGACTATGGGACAGCACACAGATACGCAGTATTTT.